Sequencing of this T cell receptor (beta chain) was carried out in a study of T cell changes during pregnancy in multiple sclerosis. Germline assignment: CDR1 SGHDT and CDR2 YYEEEE. This CDR3 has 16 amino acids. With V trimmed by 4 bases and J by 4 bases, 8 bases remained unmatched. Assay used: immunoSEQ multiplex PCR; TCRdb lists only in-frame clones, some missing. The data show under 80,000 clones, approximately 92% seen once. This chain uses TRBV5-6 with TRBJ2-6; the match to TRBD1 covers 7 bases. This clonotype was obtained from a female donor with multiple sclerosis, enrolled in a pregnancy study. The sample here was peripheral blood, taken before pregnancy. CDR3 nucleotides: TGTGCCAGCAGCGCCGACAGGGCGGGCGGGGCCAACGTCCTGACTTTC. Translation gives CASSADRAGGANVLTF.